The rows below give T cell receptor beta chains drawn from one sample of a study of blood T cells in healthy people across ages. TCRdb reanalysed the 5' RACE reads using MiXCR and keeps one entry per CDR3 protein. The profile shows 1.5 million to 2 million distinct CDR3 sequences, almost 35% of them singletons. The material sequenced was blood. Every receptor here comes from a woman aged 30 to 39 in good health. CDR3s include the opening cysteine and the closing phenylalanine or tryptophan. Each record gives: J gene, V gene, D gene, clone size, CDR3 DNA, CDR3 protein. A D gene is named only where the DNA matches it firmly. For some rows the clone size is stated as once, few or many, or as a class when expanded; others skip it.

j_call: TRBJ2-7
v_call: TRBV10-3
d_call: TRBD2
clone_size: few
cdr3_nt: TGTGCCATCAGGGGTAGTGCGGGACTAGCGGGAGAGTTCTCCTACGAGCAGTACTTC
cdr3_aa: CAIRGSAGLAGEFSYEQYF

j_call: TRBJ1-2
v_call: TRBV25-1
d_call: .
clone_size: .
cdr3_nt: TGTGCCAGCAGTGAAGGCTACGAACGAGATGGCTACACCTTC
cdr3_aa: CASSEGYERDGYTF

j_call: TRBJ2-7
v_call: TRBV9
d_call: .
clone_size: .
cdr3_nt: TGTGCCAGCAGCGTAGATGGGGGTATGGTCGGCGAGCAGTACTTC
cdr3_aa: CASSVDGGMVGEQYF

j_call: TRBJ2-7
v_call: TRBV11-2
d_call: TRBD1
clone_size: .
cdr3_nt: TGTGCCAGCAGCTACCGGGACAGGGGATGGCACGAGCAGTACTTC
cdr3_aa: CASSYRDRGWHEQYF

j_call: TRBJ2-7
v_call: TRBV13
d_call: .
clone_size: .
cdr3_nt: TGTGCCAGCAGCGTAAAAGGCCTCCCTCAGCCGTACTTC
cdr3_aa: CASSVKGLPQPYF

j_call: TRBJ2-1
v_call: TRBV29-1
d_call: .
clone_size: .
cdr3_nt: TGCAGCGTTGGGGCAGGGGGCGGGAGGGCCTACAATGAGCAGTTCTTC
cdr3_aa: CSVGAGGGRAYNEQFF

j_call: TRBJ2-5
v_call: TRBV7-9
d_call: .
clone_size: few
cdr3_nt: TGTGCCAGCAGCCAAAATCGGGCCCAAGAGACCCAGTACTTC
cdr3_aa: CASSQNRAQETQYF

j_call: TRBJ2-7
v_call: TRBV4-1
d_call: .
clone_size: many
cdr3_nt: TGCGCCAGCAGCCAAGGGAGGGCCTACGAGCAGTACTTC
cdr3_aa: CASSQGRAYEQYF

j_call: TRBJ1-2
v_call: TRBV20-1
d_call: TRBD1
clone_size: .
cdr3_nt: TGCAGTGCTAGAGTACTAAACGCCCCGGACAGGCTAAGGGGCTACACCTTC
cdr3_aa: CSARVLNAPDRLRGYTF

j_call: TRBJ2-3
v_call: TRBV12-3/TRBV12-4
d_call: .
clone_size: .
cdr3_nt: TGTGCCAGCAGTGAACGGAAGGATACGCAGTATTTT
cdr3_aa: CASSERKDTQYF

j_call: TRBJ2-7
v_call: TRBV12-3/TRBV12-4
d_call: TRBD2
clone_size: few
cdr3_nt: TGTGCCAGCAGTTTGGGACTAGCGGGAGTAGTCTACGAGCAGTACTTC
cdr3_aa: CASSLGLAGVVYEQYF

j_call: TRBJ2-7
v_call: TRBV25-1
d_call: .
clone_size: .
cdr3_nt: TGTGCCACCAGTTTACAGGGCTACGAGCAGTACTTC
cdr3_aa: CATSLQGYEQYF